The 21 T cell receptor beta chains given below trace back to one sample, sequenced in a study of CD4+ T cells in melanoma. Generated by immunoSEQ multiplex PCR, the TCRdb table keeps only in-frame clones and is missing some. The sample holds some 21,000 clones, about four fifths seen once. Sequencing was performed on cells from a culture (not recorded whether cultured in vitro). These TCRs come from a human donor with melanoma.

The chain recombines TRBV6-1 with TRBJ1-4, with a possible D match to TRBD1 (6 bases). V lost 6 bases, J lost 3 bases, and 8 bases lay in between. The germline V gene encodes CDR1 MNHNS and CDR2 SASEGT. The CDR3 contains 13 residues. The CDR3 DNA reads TGTGCCAGCAGACAGGGCCCTAATGAAAAACTGTTTTTT. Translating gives CASRQGPNEKLFF.

The CDR3 DNA is TGTGCCAGCAGCCTCACGAGGACCATGAACACTGAAGCTTTCTTT. Translation gives CASSLTRTMNTEAFF. The chain employs TRBV11-2 and TRBJ1-1; D remains ambiguous. V lost 5 bases to trimming and J lost 0 bases, with 13 bases between them. The CDR3 spans 15 residues. The germline gives CDR1 SGHAT, CDR2 FQNNGV.

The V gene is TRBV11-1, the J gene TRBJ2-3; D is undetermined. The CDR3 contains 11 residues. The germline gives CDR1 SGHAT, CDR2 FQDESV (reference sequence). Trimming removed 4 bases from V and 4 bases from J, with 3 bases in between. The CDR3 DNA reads TGTGCCAGCAGCTCAGCAGATACGCAGTATTTT. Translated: CASSSADTQYF.

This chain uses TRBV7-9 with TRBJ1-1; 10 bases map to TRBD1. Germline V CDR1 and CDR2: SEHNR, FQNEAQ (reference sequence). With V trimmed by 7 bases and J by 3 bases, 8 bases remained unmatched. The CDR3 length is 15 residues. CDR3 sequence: CASNDRGQRDTEAFF. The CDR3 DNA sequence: TGTGCCAGCAACGACAGGGGGCAAAGAGACACTGAAGCTTTCTTT.

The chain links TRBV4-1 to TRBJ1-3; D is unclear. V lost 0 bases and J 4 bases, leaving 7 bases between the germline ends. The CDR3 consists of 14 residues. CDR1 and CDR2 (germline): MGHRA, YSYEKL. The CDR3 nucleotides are TGCGCCAGCAGCCAAGATACCTGGGGAAACACCATATATTTT. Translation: CASSQDTWGNTIYF.

The CDR3 here is CASIRGQVGDEQFF. CDR3 in DNA: TGTGCCAGCATTAGGGGACAGGTGGGGGATGAGCAGTTCTTC. The chain uses TRBV6-1 and TRBJ2-1, with 8 bases that match TRBD1. The length of the CDR3 is 14 residues. CDR1 is MNHNS, CDR2 SASEGT, per germline. J was trimmed by 8 bases and V by 7 bases; bases with no gene match: 10.

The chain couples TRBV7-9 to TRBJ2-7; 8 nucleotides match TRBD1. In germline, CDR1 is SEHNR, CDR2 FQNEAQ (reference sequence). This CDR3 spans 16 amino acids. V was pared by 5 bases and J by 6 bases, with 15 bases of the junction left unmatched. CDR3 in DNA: TGTGCCAGCAGCCATAAAGTTAGGACAGGGCCTCGCGAGCAGTACTTC. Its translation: CASSHKVRTGPREQYF. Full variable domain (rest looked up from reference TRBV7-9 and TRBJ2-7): DTGVSQNPRHKITKRGQNVTFRCDPISEHNRLYWYRQTLGQGPEFLTYFQNEAQLEKSRLLSDRFSAERPKGSFSTLEIQRTEQGDSAMYLCASSHKVRTGPREQYFGPGTRLTVT.

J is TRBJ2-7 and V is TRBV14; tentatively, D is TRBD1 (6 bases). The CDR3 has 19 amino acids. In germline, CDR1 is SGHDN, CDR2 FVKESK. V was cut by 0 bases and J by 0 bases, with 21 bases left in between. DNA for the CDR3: TGTGCCAGCAGCCAAGAGAGCTATAGTGGTCGGGACAACTCCTACGAGCAGTACTTC. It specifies CASSQESYSGRDNSYEQYF.

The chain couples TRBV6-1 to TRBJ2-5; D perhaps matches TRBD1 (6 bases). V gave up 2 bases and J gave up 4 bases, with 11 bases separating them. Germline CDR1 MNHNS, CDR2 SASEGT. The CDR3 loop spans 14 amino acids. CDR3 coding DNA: TGTGCCAGCAGTGAATCCGTAGGGGGAGAGACCCAGTACTTC. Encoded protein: CASSESVGGETQYF.

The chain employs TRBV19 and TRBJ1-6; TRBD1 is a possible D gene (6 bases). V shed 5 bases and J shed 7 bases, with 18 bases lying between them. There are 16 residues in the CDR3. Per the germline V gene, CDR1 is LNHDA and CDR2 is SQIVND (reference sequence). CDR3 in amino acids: CASSVLSTGSNSPLHF. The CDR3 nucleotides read TGTGCCAGTAGTGTCCTCTCGACAGGTTCGAATTCACCCCTCCACTTT.

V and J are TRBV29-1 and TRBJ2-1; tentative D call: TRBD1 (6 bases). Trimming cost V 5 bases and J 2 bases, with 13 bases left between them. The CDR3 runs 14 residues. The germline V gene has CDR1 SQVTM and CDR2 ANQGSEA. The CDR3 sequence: CSVRNRDTYNEQFF. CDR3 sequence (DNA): TGCAGCGTTAGAAACAGGGACACCTACAATGAGCAGTTCTTC.

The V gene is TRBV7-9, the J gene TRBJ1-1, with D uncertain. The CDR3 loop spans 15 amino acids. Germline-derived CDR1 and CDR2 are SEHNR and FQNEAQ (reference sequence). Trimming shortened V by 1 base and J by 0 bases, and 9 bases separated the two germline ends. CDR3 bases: TGTGCCAGCAGCTTAGTCGGCAGCCTGAACACTGAAGCTTTCTTT. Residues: CASSLVGSLNTEAFF.

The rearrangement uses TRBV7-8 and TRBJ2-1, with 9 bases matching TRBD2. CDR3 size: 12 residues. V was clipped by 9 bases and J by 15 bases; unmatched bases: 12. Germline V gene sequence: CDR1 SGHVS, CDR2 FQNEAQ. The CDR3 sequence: CASSFSGGAGFF. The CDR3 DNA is TGTGCCAGTTCATTTAGCGGGGGAGCGGGGTTCTTC.

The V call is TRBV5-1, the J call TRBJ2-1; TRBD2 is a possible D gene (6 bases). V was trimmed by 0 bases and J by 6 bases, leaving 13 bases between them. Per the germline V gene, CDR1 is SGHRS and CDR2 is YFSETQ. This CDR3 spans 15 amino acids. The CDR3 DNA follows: TGCGCCAGCAGCTTGGACCGGGGAGGAGTCAATGAGCAGTTCTTC. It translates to CASSLDRGGVNEQFF.

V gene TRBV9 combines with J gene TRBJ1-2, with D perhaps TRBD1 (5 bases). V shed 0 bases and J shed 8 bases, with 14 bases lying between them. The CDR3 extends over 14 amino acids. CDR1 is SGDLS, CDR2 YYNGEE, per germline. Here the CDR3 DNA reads TGTGCCAGCAGCGTAGGGGACTTCACAGGAGGCTACACCTTC. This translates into CASSVGDFTGGYTF.

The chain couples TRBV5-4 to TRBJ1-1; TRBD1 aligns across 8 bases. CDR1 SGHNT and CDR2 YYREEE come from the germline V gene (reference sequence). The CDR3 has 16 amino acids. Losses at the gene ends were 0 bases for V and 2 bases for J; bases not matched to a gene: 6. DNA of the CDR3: TGTGCCAGCAGCTTGGGCAGGGGGCGAGGAAACACTGAAGCTTTCTTT. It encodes CASSLGRGRGNTEAFF.

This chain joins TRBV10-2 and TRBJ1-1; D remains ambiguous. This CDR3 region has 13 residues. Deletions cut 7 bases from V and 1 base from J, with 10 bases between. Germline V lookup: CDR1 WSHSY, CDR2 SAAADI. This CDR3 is CASKRNPNTEAFF. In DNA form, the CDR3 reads TGCGCCAGCAAACGGAATCCGAACACTGAAGCTTTCTTT.

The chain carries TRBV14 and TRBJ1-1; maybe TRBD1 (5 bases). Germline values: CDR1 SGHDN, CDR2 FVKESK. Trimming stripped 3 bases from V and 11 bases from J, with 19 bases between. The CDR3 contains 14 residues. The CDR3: CASSHSSRDSTAFF. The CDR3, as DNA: TGTGCCAGCAGCCACTCTTCCAGGGATTCGACGGCTTTCTTT.

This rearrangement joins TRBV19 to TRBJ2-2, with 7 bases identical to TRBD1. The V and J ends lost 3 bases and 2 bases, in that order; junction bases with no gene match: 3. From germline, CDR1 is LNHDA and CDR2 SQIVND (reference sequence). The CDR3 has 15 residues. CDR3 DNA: TGTGCCAGTAGTATGGGACAGAGAAACACCGGGGAGCTGTTTTTT. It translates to CASSMGQRNTGELFF. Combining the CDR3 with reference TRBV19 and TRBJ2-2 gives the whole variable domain DGGITQSPKYLFRKEGQNVTLSCEQNLNHDAMYWYRQDPGQGLRLIYYSQIVNDFQKGDIAEGYSVSREKKESFPLTVTSAQKNPTAFYLCASSMGQRNTGELFFGEGSRLTVL.

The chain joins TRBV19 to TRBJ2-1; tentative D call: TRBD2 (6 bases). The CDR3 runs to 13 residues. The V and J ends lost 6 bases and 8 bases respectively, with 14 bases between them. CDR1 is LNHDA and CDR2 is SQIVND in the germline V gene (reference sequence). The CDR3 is CASRTSLFHEQFF. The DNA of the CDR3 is TGTGCCAGTAGGACTAGTCTCTTCCATGAGCAGTTCTTC. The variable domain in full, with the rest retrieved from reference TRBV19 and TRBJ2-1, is DGGITQSPKYLFRKEGQNVTLSCEQNLNHDAMYWYRQDPGQGLRLIYYSQIVNDFQKGDIAEGYSVSREKKESFPLTVTSAQKNPTAFYLCASRTSLFHEQFFGPGTRLTVL.

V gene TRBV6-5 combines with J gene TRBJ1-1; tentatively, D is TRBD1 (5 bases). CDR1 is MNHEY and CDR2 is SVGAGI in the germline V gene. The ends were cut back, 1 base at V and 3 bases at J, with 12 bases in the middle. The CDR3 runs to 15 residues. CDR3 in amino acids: CASSYFGVGDTEAFF. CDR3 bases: TGTGCCAGCAGTTACTTCGGGGTGGGGGACACTGAAGCTTTCTTT.